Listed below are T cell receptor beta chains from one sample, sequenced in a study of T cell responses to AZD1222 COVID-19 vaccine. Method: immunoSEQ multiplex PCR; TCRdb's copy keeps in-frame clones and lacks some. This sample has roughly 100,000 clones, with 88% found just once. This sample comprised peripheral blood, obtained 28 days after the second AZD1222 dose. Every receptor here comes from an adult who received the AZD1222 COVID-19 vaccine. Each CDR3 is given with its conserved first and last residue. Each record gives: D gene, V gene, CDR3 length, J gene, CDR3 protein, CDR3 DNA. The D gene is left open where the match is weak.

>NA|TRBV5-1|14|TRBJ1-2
CASSEAGDNYGYTF
TGCGCCAGCAGTGAGGCAGGGGATAACTATGGCTACACCTTC
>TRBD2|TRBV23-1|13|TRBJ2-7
CASATSVSYEQYF
TGCGCCAGCGCGACTAGCGTCTCCTACGAGCAGTACTTC
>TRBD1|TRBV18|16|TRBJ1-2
CASSPQAGGLDYGYTF
TGTGCCAGCTCCCCACAGGCAGGGGGGCTTGACTATGGCTACACCTTC
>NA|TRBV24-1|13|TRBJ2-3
CATSSHYTDTQYF
TGTGCCACCAGTAGTCACTACACAGATACGCAGTATTTT
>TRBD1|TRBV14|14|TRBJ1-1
CASSLDRGVTEAFF
TGTGCCAGCAGCCTGGACAGGGGAGTAACTGAAGCTTTCTTT
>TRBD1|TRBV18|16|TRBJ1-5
CASSHWDRGSNQPQHF
TGTGCCAGCTCACATTGGGACAGGGGGAGCAATCAGCCCCAGCATTTT
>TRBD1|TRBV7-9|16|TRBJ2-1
CASSMGTVRGNNEQFF
TGTGCCAGCAGCATGGGTACAGTCAGGGGGAACAATGAGCAGTTCTTC
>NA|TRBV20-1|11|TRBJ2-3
CSAGPGHAQYF
TGCAGTGCTGGGCCGGGACACGCGCAGTATTTT
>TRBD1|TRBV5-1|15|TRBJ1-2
CASSYEGGADYGYTF
TGCGCCAGCAGCTATGAAGGGGGCGCTGACTATGGCTACACCTTC
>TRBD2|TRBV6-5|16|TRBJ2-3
CASSYLGRAGTDTQYF
TGTGCCAGCAGTTACCTCGGGAGGGCGGGCACAGATACGCAGTATTTT
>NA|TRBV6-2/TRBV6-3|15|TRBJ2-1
CASSYTLLGHNEQFF
TGTGCCAGCAGTTATACCCTGCTCGGCCACAATGAGCAGTTCTTC
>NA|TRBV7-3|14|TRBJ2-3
CASSLSPSTDTQYF
TGTGCCAGCAGCTTAAGTCCGAGCACAGATACGCAGTATTTT
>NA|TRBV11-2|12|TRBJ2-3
CASSHGEDTQYF
TGTGCCAGCAGCCACGGAGAGGATACGCAGTATTTT
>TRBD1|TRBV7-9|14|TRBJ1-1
CASSLLNRDREAFF
TGTGCCAGCAGCTTATTGAACCGGGACAGAGAAGCTTTCTTT
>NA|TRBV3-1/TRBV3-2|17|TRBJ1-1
CASSHDPYRAGNTEAFF
TGTGCCAGCAGCCACGACCCCTACAGGGCTGGGAACACTGAAGCTTTCTTT
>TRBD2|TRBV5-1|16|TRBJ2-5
CASSSVGTSGLETQYF
TGCGCCAGCAGCTCTGTAGGGACTAGCGGGCTCGAGACCCAGTACTTC